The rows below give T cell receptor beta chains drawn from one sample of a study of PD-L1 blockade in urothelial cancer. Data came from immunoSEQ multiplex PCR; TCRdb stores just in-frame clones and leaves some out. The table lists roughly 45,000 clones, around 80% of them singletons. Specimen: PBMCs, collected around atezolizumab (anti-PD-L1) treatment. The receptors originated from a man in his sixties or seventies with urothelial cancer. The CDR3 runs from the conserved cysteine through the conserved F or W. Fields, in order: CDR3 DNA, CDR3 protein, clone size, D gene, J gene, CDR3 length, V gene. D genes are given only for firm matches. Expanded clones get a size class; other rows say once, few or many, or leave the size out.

DNA: TGTGCCAGTAGTACGACAGGGGCTAATCAGCCCCAGCATTTT
CDR3: CASSTTGANQPQHF
size: .
D: TRBD1
J: TRBJ1-5
length: 14
V: TRBV19

DNA: TGTGCCAGCAGTTTATGGTTCGTGGACTTTTTGGGCAATCAGCCCCAGCATTTT
CDR3: CASSLWFVDFLGNQPQHF
size: .
D: .
J: TRBJ1-5
length: 18
V: TRBV28

DNA: TGTGCCAGCAGCCGTCCGGGACTAGCGGGATTTGAGCAGTTCTTC
CDR3: CASSRPGLAGFEQFF
size: once
D: TRBD2
J: TRBJ2-1
length: 15
V: TRBV7-9

DNA: TGCGCCAGCAGCCCCGTGACTGCCGCGAATGGGTTCTTC
CDR3: CASSPVTAANGFF
size: .
D: .
J: TRBJ2-1
length: 13
V: TRBV5-1

DNA: TGTGCCAGCAGTTTAATCCTAGCGGGACCTGATACGCAGTATTTT
CDR3: CASSLILAGPDTQYF
size: .
D: TRBD2
J: TRBJ2-3
length: 15
V: TRBV27

DNA: TGTGCCTGGCGGGGACTAGCGGGAGGGGATATTAATTTC
CDR3: CAWRGLAGGDINF
size: .
D: TRBD2
J: TRBJ2-7
length: 13
V: TRBV30

DNA: TGTGCCATCAGTGAGAGACCGGAGACCTACGAGCAGTACTTC
CDR3: CAISERPETYEQYF
size: .
D: .
J: TRBJ2-7
length: 14
V: TRBV10-3

DNA: TGTGCCAGCAGCAAAGTAAGAAGGGGGCGAGACTATGGCTACACCTTC
CDR3: CASSKVRRGRDYGYTF
size: medium-sized
D: .
J: TRBJ1-2
length: 16
V: TRBV21-1

DNA: TGTGCCAGCATTGGTCCTAGCGGGAGCGATGAGCAGTTCTTC
CDR3: CASIGPSGSDEQFF
size: .
D: TRBD2
J: TRBJ2-1
length: 14
V: TRBV28

DNA: TGTGCCAGCAGTGAAGAGGTTAGCGGAGGCGCCCAAGAGACCCAGTACTTC
CDR3: CASSEEVSGGAQETQYF
size: .
D: .
J: TRBJ2-5
length: 17
V: TRBV6-1

DNA: TGCGCCAGCAGCCAAGAAACCAGAAAGTATGGCTACACCTTC
CDR3: CASSQETRKYGYTF
size: .
D: .
J: TRBJ1-2
length: 14
V: TRBV4-1

DNA: TGTGCCATCAGTGAGTTACAGGGCTACGAGCAGTACTTC
CDR3: CAISELQGYEQYF
size: .
D: .
J: TRBJ2-7
length: 13
V: TRBV10-3

DNA: TGTGCCTGGAGTTCACAGGCCGCCCCAAGGGAGCAGTACTTC
CDR3: CAWSSQAAPREQYF
size: .
D: .
J: TRBJ2-7
length: 14
V: TRBV30

DNA: TGCGCCAGCAGCCCGGGACAGGGGGAACAGCAGTACTTC
CDR3: CASSPGQGEQQYF
size: .
D: TRBD1
J: TRBJ2-7
length: 13
V: TRBV5-1

DNA: TGTGCCAGCGGCGGGGGGGCTTACGAGCAGTACTTC
CDR3: CASGGGAYEQYF
size: .
D: TRBD2
J: TRBJ2-7
length: 12
V: TRBV27

DNA: TGTGCCAGCAGCTTGGGGGGCCCTCAGGTTGGCTACACCTTC
CDR3: CASSLGGPQVGYTF
size: .
D: .
J: TRBJ1-2
length: 14
V: TRBV5-4

DNA: TGTGCCAGCAGCTTAATTCCTACCAAGTACAATGAGCAGTTCTTC
CDR3: CASSLIPTKYNEQFF
size: .
D: .
J: TRBJ2-1
length: 15
V: TRBV7-9

DNA: TGTGCCAGCAGTTACCGACAGGGGGAGGATCAGCCCCAGCATTTT
CDR3: CASSYRQGEDQPQHF
size: .
D: TRBD1
J: TRBJ1-5
length: 15
V: TRBV5-5

DNA: TGTGCCAGCAGCTTAGATCGAGGTAGCCCGTTCTTC
CDR3: CASSLDRGSPFF
size: .
D: .
J: TRBJ2-1
length: 12
V: TRBV11-2

DNA: TGCAGCGTTTCGGGACAGGGTAATTTCTATGGCTACACCTTC
CDR3: CSVSGQGNFYGYTF
size: .
D: TRBD1
J: TRBJ1-2
length: 14
V: TRBV29-1

DNA: TGTGCCAGCAGCCGATGGGGACAGGGGGACCGGGAGACCCAGTACTTC
CDR3: CASSRWGQGDRETQYF
size: .
D: TRBD1
J: TRBJ2-5
length: 16
V: TRBV14

DNA: TGTGCCAGCAGCGTAGGCATGAGGCAGCCTTCACGCGGTGAAAAACTGTTTTTT
CDR3: CASSVGMRQPSRGEKLFF
size: once
D: .
J: TRBJ1-4
length: 18
V: TRBV9

DNA: TGTGCCAGCAGTTCCGCGGACAGGGGGACCCAGCATTTT
CDR3: CASSSADRGTQHF
size: .
D: TRBD1
J: TRBJ1-5
length: 13
V: TRBV6-5

DNA: TGTGCCAGCAGGGTTGGGAGGAACTCTGGAAACACCATATATTTT
CDR3: CASRVGRNSGNTIYF
size: .
D: .
J: TRBJ1-3
length: 15
V: TRBV28

DNA: TGTGCCACCAGCAGAGATTTACTAGCGCCAGATACGCAGTATTTT
CDR3: CATSRDLLAPDTQYF
size: .
D: TRBD2
J: TRBJ2-3
length: 15
V: TRBV15

DNA: TGTGCCAGCAGAGGACTAGCTCGTTACAATGAGCAGTTCTTC
CDR3: CASRGLARYNEQFF
size: .
D: TRBD2
J: TRBJ2-1
length: 14
V: TRBV2

DNA: TGCGCCAGCAGCACCTCCCAGGGGCAGGGCACTGAAGCTTTCTTT
CDR3: CASSTSQGQGTEAFF
size: medium-sized
D: .
J: TRBJ1-1
length: 15
V: TRBV4-1

DNA: TGTGCCAGCAGCTTTTCCGGGAGCCACGAGCAGTACTTC
CDR3: CASSFSGSHEQYF
size: .
D: .
J: TRBJ2-7
length: 13
V: TRBV11-3

DNA: TGTGCCAGTACCCCGGGACAGGTGAACACTGAAGCTTTCTTT
CDR3: CASTPGQVNTEAFF
size: .
D: TRBD1
J: TRBJ1-1
length: 14
V: TRBV19

DNA: TGTGCCAGTAGTATCCTAGCGGGAGCCCACGAGCAGTACTTC
CDR3: CASSILAGAHEQYF
size: .
D: TRBD2
J: TRBJ2-7
length: 14
V: TRBV19

DNA: TGTGCCAGCAGCCCCTCCGGGACAGGGGGCGAAGCTTTCTTT
CDR3: CASSPSGTGGEAFF
size: .
D: TRBD1
J: TRBJ1-1
length: 14
V: TRBV7-9

DNA: TGTGCCAGCAGCGCCACAGGGAACTATGGCTACACCTTC
CDR3: CASSATGNYGYTF
size: few
D: .
J: TRBJ1-2
length: 13
V: TRBV7-9

DNA: TGTGCCAGCAGTTTGGGACAGAGACAGCCCCAGCATTTT
CDR3: CASSLGQRQPQHF
size: .
D: TRBD1
J: TRBJ1-5
length: 13
V: TRBV28

DNA: TGTGCCAGCAGCCCAGGGATTGGGCGGGAGAACACCGGGGAGCTGTTTTTT
CDR3: CASSPGIGRENTGELFF
size: .
D: .
J: TRBJ2-2
length: 17
V: TRBV11-3

DNA: TGTGCCAGCAGTTTGCCCACGGTCTCCTACGAGCAGTACTTC
CDR3: CASSLPTVSYEQYF
size: .
D: .
J: TRBJ2-7
length: 14
V: TRBV28

DNA: TGTGCCTGGAGTTCGGAGCGGGAGTTGACAGATACGCAGTATTTT
CDR3: CAWSSERELTDTQYF
size: .
D: TRBD2
J: TRBJ2-3
length: 15
V: TRBV30

DNA: TGTGCCAGCAGCCCTGGACAGGGTTTATGGGAGCAGTACTTC
CDR3: CASSPGQGLWEQYF
size: .
D: TRBD1
J: TRBJ2-7
length: 14
V: TRBV7-9

DNA: TGTGCCAGCAGCTTGGGTGAACTAGCGGGAGACAATGAGCAGTTCTTC
CDR3: CASSLGELAGDNEQFF
size: many
D: TRBD2
J: TRBJ2-1
length: 16
V: TRBV5-4